This entry features one TCR beta chain sequence. This sample stems from a study of graft-versus-host responses after intestinal transplantation. For the study at large: Among the recipients, all got anti-thymocyte globulin induction and then tacrolimus and steroids for 3 to 4 years.

Investigators treated the graft tissue so that it released intraepithelial and lamina propria lymphocytes. Method: immunoSEQ multiplex PCR; TCRdb's copy keeps in-frame clones and lacks some. The sample contains roughly 11,000 clones, 76% of which appear only once. V gave up 0 bases and J gave up 4 bases, with 10 bases separating them. This CDR3 comprises 14 residues. CDR1 and CDR2 from the germline V gene are SGDLS and YYNGEE. The chain joins TRBV9 to TRBJ1-2, with D perhaps TRBD1 (5 bases). The TCR was taken from a human patient who received an intestinal transplant, so some T cells may come from the graft donor. The specimen comprised ileum tissue, sampled 23 days after intestinal transplant. CDR3 region: CASSVGGDTYGYTF. CDR3 in DNA: TGTGCCAGCAGCGTAGGAGGGGATACCTATGGCTACACCTTC.